These 15 T cell receptor beta chains originate from one sample sequenced in a study of blood T cell repertoires in COVID-19. Some clones are missing from TCRdb's copy, which holds only in-frame ones; the method was immunoSEQ multiplex PCR. The sample includes some 33,000 clones, more than 70% of them seen just once. Sequencing used peripheral blood. The receptors stem from a human donor in a cohort sampled during active COVID-19.

The chain employs TRBV29-1 and TRBJ1-5; possible D gene TRBD1, 6 bases. The length of the CDR3 is 13 residues. The V end was cut by 6 bases, the J end by 3 bases, with 12 bases between. Germline assignment: CDR1 SQVTM and CDR2 ANQGSEA. The CDR3 loop is CSVRDNHNQPQHF. CDR3 coding DNA: TGCAGCGTACGGGACAACCACAATCAGCCCCAGCATTTT.

The rearrangement links TRBV24-1 to TRBJ2-5; D gene unclear. V lost 9 bases and J lost 4, with 14 bases in between. Germline V gene data show CDR1 as KGHDR and CDR2 as SFDVKD. The CDR3 has 13 amino acids. As DNA, the CDR3 is TGTGCCACCGGGCAACAAGATTCAGAGACCCAGTACTTC. Its protein product is CATGQQDSETQYF.

The chain employs TRBV5-6 and TRBJ1-6; 8 bases match TRBD1. Losses at the gene ends were 4 bases for V and 7 bases for J; bases not matched to a gene: 16. This CDR3 has 18 residues. CDR1 is SGHDT, CDR2 YYEEEE, per germline. DNA for the CDR3: TGTGCCAGCAGCCCCCTTGACAGGGGAAACAATCTCAATTCACCCCTCCACTTT. This gives the protein CASSPLDRGNNLNSPLHF.

This clone was seen a single time. This chain connects TRBV2 to TRBJ1-3; 9 positions match TRBD1. CDR1 and CDR2 from the germline V gene are SNHLY and FYNNEI. V trimming: 7 bases; J trimming: 4 bases; junction bases outside the gene matches: 5. CDR3 size: 14 residues. CDR3 sequence (DNA): TGTGCCAGCACCTGGGACAGGGCGGGAAACACCATATATTTT. Protein product: CASTWDRAGNTIYF.

This chain joins TRBV18 and TRBJ2-1; 11 bases fit TRBD2. This CDR3 is built from 15 residues. CDR1 and CDR2 (germline): KGHSH, LQKENI. The J segment lost 4 bases and the V segment lost 6 bases, leaving 5 bases of the junction unmatched. The CDR3 nucleotides read TGTGCCAGCTCCCTTAGCGGGGGGGTTTACAATGAGCAGTTCTTC. Its protein is CASSLSGGVYNEQFF.

This chain joins TRBV18 and TRBJ2-7; tentatively, D is TRBD2 (5 bases). CDR1 and CDR2 (germline): KGHSH, LQKENI. The V end was cut by 1 base, the J end by 5 bases, with 12 bases between. The CDR3 covers 14 residues. This chain's CDR3 is CASSPRISGNEQYF. The CDR3 DNA reads TGTGCCAGCTCACCACGTATATCGGGAAACGAGCAGTACTTC. Drawing the rest from reference TRBV18 and TRBJ2-7, the complete variable domain is NAGVMQNPRHLVRRRGQEARLRCSPMKGHSHVYWYRQLPEEGLKFMVYLQKENIIDESGMPKERFSAEFPKEGPSILRIQQVVRGDSAAYFCASSPRISGNEQYFGPGTRLTVT.

By proportion, this clone is medium-sized. The chain recombines TRBV11-2 with TRBJ1-2, with TRBD1 matching over 11 bases. Trimming removed 3 bases from V and 2 bases from J; junction bases left unmatched: 11. Germline-derived CDR1 and CDR2 are SGHAT and FQNNGV. CDR3 length: 18 amino acids. CDR3 amino acids: CASSLSPEGQGVNYGYTF. The CDR3 DNA reads as TGTGCCAGCAGCTTGTCTCCGGAGGGACAGGGGGTAAACTATGGCTACACCTTC.

The gene calls are TRBV5-4 and TRBJ2-4, with 8 nucleotides matching TRBD2. The germline CDR1 and CDR2 sequences are SGHNT and YYREEE (reference sequence). The CDR3 is made up of 16 amino acids. Trimming at V came to 1 base and at J to 8 bases, leaving 11 bases not matched to a gene. For the CDR3, the DNA is TGTGCCAGCAGCTTGAAGGCGGGGGGCGGGGACGACATTCAGTACTTC. Protein product: CASSLKAGGGDDIQYF.

The chain couples TRBV6-6 to TRBJ2-1, with 8 bases aligning to TRBD2. In germline, CDR1 is MNHNY, CDR2 SVGAGI (reference sequence). V was clipped by 10 bases and J by 3 bases; unmatched bases: 2. This CDR3 region has 12 residues. CDR3 in DNA: TGTGCCACCACTAGCGGCTACAATGAGCAGTTCTTC. Amino acids: CATTSGYNEQFF.

This chain connects TRBV24-1 to TRBJ2-3; 12 nucleotides align to TRBD1. Losses at the gene ends were 1 base for V and 1 base for J; bases not matched to a gene: 5. The CDR3 loop spans 18 amino acids. In germline, CDR1 is KGHDR, CDR2 SFDVKD. The DNA of the CDR3 is TGTGCCACCAGTGATTTTGGGACAGGGGGCCCCCGCACAGATACGCAGTATTTT. It translates to CATSDFGTGGPRTDTQYF.

The genes are TRBV5-4 and TRBJ2-5; 9 bases map to TRBD2. CDR1 SGHNT and CDR2 YYREEE come from the germline V gene (reference sequence). The V segment lost 4 bases and the J segment 1 base; nucleotides outside the gene matches: 11. The CDR3 has 17 residues. This CDR3 reads CASSLRVLAGTQETQYF. The CDR3 nucleotides read TGTGCCAGCAGCCTGAGGGTCCTAGCGGGGACCCAAGAGACCCAGTACTTC.

The chain carries TRBV23-1 and TRBJ1-2, with TRBD1 matching over 7 bases. TRBV23-1 is sorted into the ORF group, with uncertain function. The V gene end was trimmed by 7 bases and the J gene end by 5 bases; junction bases not matched to a gene: 22. The CDR3 runs 18 residues. The CDR3 coding sequence is TGCGCCAGCACCAATAAGGGGGCCCGCCCCCCCTTACTTTATGGCTACACCTTC. Residues: CASTNKGARPPLLYGYTF.

The V call is TRBV15, the J call TRBJ2-7; TRBD2 aligns across 8 bases. The CDR3 runs 16 residues. V lost 0 bases to trimming and J lost 1 base; unmatched junction nucleotides: 5. Germline V CDR1 and CDR2: LNHNV, YYDKDF (reference sequence). The CDR3 sequence is CATSRDQGGGSYEQYF. The CDR3 DNA reads TGTGCCACCAGCAGAGATCAGGGCGGGGGGTCCTACGAGCAGTACTTC.

This clone was seen only a few times. The V gene is TRBV7-6, the J gene TRBJ2-7; 13 bases match TRBD2. Per germline, CDR1 SGHVS and CDR2 FNYEAQ. V was pared by 4 bases and J by 4 bases, with 4 bases of the junction left unmatched. CDR3 length equals 15 residues. The CDR3 here is CASSSGLAGQYEQYF. CDR3 DNA sequence: TGTGCCAGCAGCTCGGGACTAGCGGGGCAGTACGAGCAGTACTTC.

The chain carries TRBV7-3 and TRBJ2-3, with D unresolved. This CDR3 is 13 amino acids long. V was cut by 5 bases and J by 4 bases, with 10 bases left in between. CDR1 and CDR2 from the germline V gene are SGHTA and FQGTGA. CDR3: CASSLERSDTQYF. The CDR3 nucleotides read TGTGCCAGCAGCCTCGAGCGCTCAGATACGCAGTATTTT. The full variable domain, its missing parts supplied by reference TRBV7-3 and TRBJ2-3, is GAGVSQTPSNKVTEKGKYVELRCDPISGHTALYWYRQSLGQGPEFLIYFQGTGAADDSGLPNDRFFAVRPEGSVSTLKIQRTERGDSAVYLCASSLERSDTQYFGPGTRLTVL.